These 25 T cell receptor beta chains were all obtained from the same sample, sequenced in a study of blood T cell repertoires in COVID-19. Sequenced by immunoSEQ multiplex PCR; TCRdb stores in-frame clones only, minus some. The sample has more than 95,000 clones; just under 85% are singletons. What was sequenced was peripheral blood. The source is a woman at least 80 years old with active or convalescent COVID-19.

J is TRBJ2-2 and V is TRBV6-2 or TRBV6-3, with D possibly TRBD2 on 5 matching bases. Per the germline V gene, CDR1 is MNHEY and CDR2 is SVGEGT. The germline V and J ends were trimmed by 3 bases and 7 bases, with 9 bases remaining between them. CDR3 size: 13 residues. CDR3 amino acids: CASSYYRGGELFF. The DNA for the CDR3 is TGTGCCAGCAGTTATTATCGGGGCGGGGAGCTGTTTTTT.

The chain carries TRBV27 and TRBJ2-7; 7 bases agree with TRBD2. Losses at the gene ends were 2 bases for V and 3 bases for J; bases not matched to a gene: 10. This CDR3 spans 16 amino acids. Germline V gives CDR1 MNHEY, CDR2 SMNVEV (reference sequence). The CDR3 nucleotides read TGTGCCAGCAGTTTAAAGCCCCCGGGGGGTTTCTACGAGCAGTACTTC. Its protein product is CASSLKPPGGFYEQYF.

V is TRBV15 and J is TRBJ2-3; possibly TRBD2 for D (7 bases). The V gene's germline CDR1 is LNHNV and CDR2 YYDKDF (reference sequence). The CDR3 totals 16 residues. V shed 0 bases and J shed 3 bases, with 13 bases lying between them. The CDR3 DNA reads as TGTGCCACCAGCAGAGAGGAGGGGGGGCCAACAGATACGCAGTATTTT. Encoded protein: CATSREEGGPTDTQYF. Supplemented by reference TRBV15 and TRBJ2-3, the full variable domain reads DAMVIQNPRYQVTQFGKPVTLSCSQTLNHNVMYWYQQKSSQAPKLLFHYYDKDFNNEADTPDNFQSRRPNTSFCFLDIRSPGLGDTAMYLCATSREEGGPTDTQYFGPGTRLTVL.

The J gene is TRBJ2-1, the V gene TRBV11-2; 9 bases agree with TRBD2. V shed 6 bases and J 5 bases; nucleotides not matched to a gene: 11. Looked up from germline, CDR1 is SGHAT and CDR2 is FQNNGV. CDR3 length: 16 residues. The CDR3 sequence: CASSSPAGGPHNEQFF. CDR3 sequence (DNA): TGTGCCAGCAGTTCTCCGGCGGGAGGGCCCCACAATGAGCAGTTCTTC.

The V gene is TRBV28, the J gene TRBJ2-7; TRBD1 matches 10 bases. The CDR3 has 18 amino acids. Germline CDR1 reads MDHEN; CDR2 reads SYDVKM. J gave up 5 bases and V 5 bases, and 18 bases lay outside the gene matches. The CDR3 nucleotides are TGTGCCAGCAGTCCCCCGCCGGGACAGGGGTTTCCCTCTGACGAGCAGTACTTC. Its translation is CASSPPPGQGFPSDEQYF.

The CDR3 coding sequence is TGTGCCACCAGCAGAGAATGGCTAGGACAGACCACCGACACCGGGGAGCTGTTTTTT. It is translated as CATSREWLGQTTDTGELFF. This chain uses TRBV15 with TRBJ2-2; possibly TRBD1 for D (6 bases). Germline V CDR1 and CDR2: LNHNV, YYDKDF (reference sequence). The CDR3 is 19 residues long. V dropped 0 bases and J dropped 3 bases, with 20 bases sitting between them.

The J gene is TRBJ1-2, the V gene TRBV4-1, with 7 bases matching TRBD1. This CDR3 is built from 17 residues. Losses at the gene ends were 2 bases for V and 1 base for J; bases not matched to a gene: 10. Germline-derived CDR1 and CDR2 are MGHRA and YSYEKL. This CDR3 is CASSQNSQGSLNYGYTF. The DNA of the CDR3 is TGCGCCAGCAGCCAAAACTCACAGGGGAGCCTTAACTATGGCTACACCTTC.

The chain couples TRBV18 to TRBJ1-5, with 8 bases matching TRBD1. The CDR3 length is 14 residues. Germline trimming cut 6 bases from V and 2 bases from J; bases unmatched to any gene: 3. Per germline, CDR1 KGHSH and CDR2 LQKENI. The CDR3 sequence is CASSQGAGNQPQHF. The CDR3 coding sequence is TGTGCCAGCTCCCAGGGGGCGGGCAATCAGCCCCAGCATTTT. The whole variable domain, remainder taken from reference TRBV18 and TRBJ1-5, is NAGVMQNPRHLVRRRGQEARLRCSPMKGHSHVYWYRQLPEEGLKFMVYLQKENIIDESGMPKERFSAEFPKEGPSILRIQQVVRGDSAAYFCASSQGAGNQPQHFGDGTRLSIL.

The chain uses TRBV7-2 and TRBJ1-6, with 7 bases fitting TRBD1. The CDR3 is 17 residues long. The junction had 11 bases not matched to a gene; V was cut back by 3 bases and J by 6 bases. The germline CDR1 and CDR2 sequences are SGHTA and FQGNSA. CDR3 nucleotides: TGTGCCAGCAGCTTTTACCTTCTCCGGGACAGTAATTCACCCCTCCACTTT. Its translation is CASSFYLLRDSNSPLHF. Complete variable domain (other parts from reference TRBV7-2 and TRBJ1-6): GAGVSQSPSNKVTEKGKDVELRCDPISGHTALYWYRQSLGQGLEFLIYFQGNSAPDKSGLPSDRFSAERTGGSVSTLTIQRTQQEDSAVYLCASSFYLLRDSNSPLHFGNGTRLTVT.

The CDR3 region has the DNA TGTGCCTGGAGTGGCGGGGAGGGGTATGGCTACACCTTC. It encodes CAWSGGEGYGYTF. The chain carries TRBV30 and TRBJ1-2, with D perhaps TRBD1 (5 bases). Trimming took off 1 base at V and 5 bases at J, with 11 bases between the two ends. This CDR3 contains 13 residues. Germline assignment: CDR1 GTSNPN and CDR2 SVGIG (reference sequence).

This clone appeared once. The chain links TRBV19 to TRBJ2-4, with D perhaps matching TRBD2 (5 bases). Trimming removed 4 bases at V and 3 bases at J, with 19 bases between. CDR1 is LNHDA, CDR2 SQIVND, per germline (reference sequence). The CDR3 extends over 17 amino acids. CDR3 amino acids: CASSRQITRSVKNIQYF. CDR3 nucleotides: TGTGCCAGTAGTAGACAAATAACTAGGTCCGTCAAAAACATTCAGTACTTC.

This rearrangement joins TRBV5-5 to TRBJ2-7, with D perhaps TRBD1 (6 bases). Germline CDR1 SGHKS, CDR2 YYEKEE (reference sequence). V was shortened by 4 bases and J by 5 bases, with 13 bases between the two germline ends. This CDR3 has 13 amino acids. CDR3 sequence reads: CASSQQQGHEQYF. As DNA, the CDR3 is TGTGCCAGCAGCCAACAACAGGGCCACGAGCAGTACTTC. Complete variable domain (other parts from reference TRBV5-5 and TRBJ2-7): DAGVTQSPTHLIKTRGQQVTLRCSPISGHKSVSWYQQVLGQGPQFIFQYYEKEERGRGNFPDRFSARQFPNYSSELNVNALLLGDSALYLCASSQQQGHEQYFGPGTRLTVT.

This clone showed up just a few times. The chain is built from TRBV5-1 and TRBJ1-1; D call uncertain. This CDR3 spans 14 amino acids. Per the germline V gene, CDR1 is SGHRS and CDR2 is YFSETQ. Trimming removed 1 base from V and 1 base from J, with 8 bases in between. CDR3 in DNA: TGCGCCAGCAGCTTGTTGCAGTCGAACACTGAAGCTTTCTTT. Its protein product is CASSLLQSNTEAFF.

The chain employs TRBV29-1 and TRBJ2-2; 10 nucleotides match TRBD2. The germline V gene encodes CDR1 SQVTM and CDR2 ANQGSEA. J lost 2 bases, V lost 5 bases, and 5 bases had no gene match. This CDR3 has 15 residues. In DNA form, the CDR3 reads TGCAGCGTTATAGCGGGGGGTAAAAACACCGGGGAGCTGTTTTTT. It yields the protein CSVIAGGKNTGELFF.

The gene calls are TRBV7-9 and TRBJ1-2; a possible D gene is TRBD1 (6 bases). Trimming took 5 bases from V and 3 from J, leaving 19 bases between them. Germline assignment: CDR1 SEHNR and CDR2 FQNEAQ (reference sequence). This CDR3 is 16 amino acids long. The CDR3, as DNA: TGTGCCAGCAGCCCCCTATACGACAAGGGGGACTATGGCTACACCTTC. Encoded protein: CASSPLYDKGDYGYTF.

The CDR3: CASRGTGVQEQYF. The CDR3 DNA is TGTGCCAGCAGGGGAACGGGGGTGCAAGAGCAGTACTTC. The chain couples TRBV28 to TRBJ2-7; a possible D gene is TRBD2 (6 bases). Germline lookup yields CDR1 MDHEN and CDR2 SYDVKM. With 6 bases removed from V and 7 bases from J, the gap between germline ends came to 16 bases. The CDR3 consists of 13 residues. Based on the CDR3 plus reference TRBV28 and TRBJ2-7, the full variable domain is DVKVTQSSRYLVKRTGEKVFLECVQDMDHENMFWYRQDPGLGLRLIYFSYDVKMKEKGDIPEGYSVSREKKERFSLILESASTNQTSMYLCASRGTGVQEQYFGPGTRLTVT.

V gene TRBV30 combines with J gene TRBJ1-5; 8 bases fit TRBD1. This CDR3 region has 13 residues. The V gene's germline CDR1 is GTSNPN and CDR2 SVGIG (reference sequence). Losses at the gene ends were 5 bases for V and 5 bases for J; bases not matched to a gene: 5. The CDR3 sequence: CAWDQGADQPQHF. In nucleotides, the CDR3 is TGTGCCTGGGACCAGGGGGCCGATCAGCCCCAGCATTTT.

The chain is built from TRBV7-6 and TRBJ1-1; D not resolved. Germline CDR1 and CDR2: SGHVS and FNYEAQ. The CDR3 has 15 residues. Trimming stripped 5 bases from V and 1 base from J, with 14 bases between. For the CDR3, the DNA is TGTGCCAGCAGCCCCCGTGGGCAGACGAACACTGAAGCTTTCTTT. Protein product: CASSPRGQTNTEAFF.

The V gene is TRBV28, the J gene TRBJ1-3; 7 nucleotides agree with TRBD1. V was pared by 6 bases and J by 2 bases, with 4 bases of the junction left unmatched. The germline CDR1 and CDR2 sequences are MDHEN and SYDVKM. The length of the CDR3 is 14 residues. This chain's CDR3 is CASRNTGAGNTIYF. CDR3 in DNA: TGTGCCAGCAGAAATACAGGGGCTGGAAACACCATATATTTT.

The chain joins TRBV15 to TRBJ1-1; no clear D. The length of the CDR3 is 15 residues. Germline CDR1 reads LNHNV; CDR2 reads YYDKDF (reference sequence). V was pared by 3 bases and J by 1 base, with 12 bases between. CDR3 sequence (DNA): TGTGCCACCAGCAGGCTCCAGGTAGGGAACACTGAAGCTTTCTTT. It codes for CATSRLQVGNTEAFF.

The chain has TRBV5-1 and TRBJ2-7; TRBD1 matches 7 bases. There are 14 residues in the CDR3. J was trimmed by 3 bases and V by 0 bases; bases with no gene match: 3. CDR1 and CDR2 (germline): SGHRS, YFSETQ. The CDR3 coding sequence is TGCGCCAGCAGCTTGGGACAGGGCCACTACGAGCAGTACTTC. It encodes CASSLGQGHYEQYF.

The gene calls are TRBV27 and TRBJ1-4, with a tentative D call TRBD1 (5 bases). The CDR3 covers 15 residues. CDR1 is MNHEY, CDR2 SMNVEV, per germline (reference sequence). The V end was cut by 5 bases, the J end by 8 bases, with 18 bases between. Here the CDR3 reads CASSIGGGVGEKLFF. CDR3 bases: TGTGCCAGCAGTATCGGGGGAGGAGTGGGGGAAAAACTGTTTTTT.

J is TRBJ2-5 and V is TRBV2, with 12 bases fitting TRBD2. Germline CDR1 and CDR2: SNHLY and FYNNEI. V lost 5 bases to trimming and J lost 1 base; unmatched junction nucleotides: 14. The CDR3 is 19 residues long. This CDR3 is CASSRLGLAGTHSQETQYF. Here the CDR3 DNA reads TGTGCCAGCAGTCGCTTAGGACTAGCGGGGACACACTCCCAAGAGACCCAGTACTTC.

This chain joins TRBV5-1 and TRBJ2-1; 7 bases match TRBD2. V shed 3 bases, J shed 7 bases, and the junction held 7 bases outside the gene matches. Looked up from germline, CDR1 is SGHRS and CDR2 is YFSETQ. CDR3 length equals 14 residues. The CDR3 coding sequence is TGCGCCAGCAGCTGGGAGGGGCGGGGGAATGAGCAGTTCTTC. It is translated as CASSWEGRGNEQFF.

In regard to this clone: The junction departs from the called germline gene at one end, perhaps through a read error. The chain employs TRBV7-7 and TRBJ2-5; TRBD2 might be the D (5 bases). The CDR3 consists of 16 residues. The germline gives CDR1 SSHAT, CDR2 FNYEAQ (reference sequence). The CDR3: CASSRRLSGPRETQYF. The CDR3 bases are TGTGCTAGCAGCCGTCGACTATCGGGCCCGAGGGAGACCCAGTACTTC. The full variable domain, in which reference TRBV7-7 and TRBJ2-5 provide the parts outside the CDR3, is GAGVSQSPRYKVTKRGQDVTLRCDPISSHATLYWYQQALGQGPEFLTYFNYEAQPDKSGLPSDRFSAERPEGSISTLTIQRTEQRDSAMYRCASSRRLSGPRETQYFGPGTRLLVL.